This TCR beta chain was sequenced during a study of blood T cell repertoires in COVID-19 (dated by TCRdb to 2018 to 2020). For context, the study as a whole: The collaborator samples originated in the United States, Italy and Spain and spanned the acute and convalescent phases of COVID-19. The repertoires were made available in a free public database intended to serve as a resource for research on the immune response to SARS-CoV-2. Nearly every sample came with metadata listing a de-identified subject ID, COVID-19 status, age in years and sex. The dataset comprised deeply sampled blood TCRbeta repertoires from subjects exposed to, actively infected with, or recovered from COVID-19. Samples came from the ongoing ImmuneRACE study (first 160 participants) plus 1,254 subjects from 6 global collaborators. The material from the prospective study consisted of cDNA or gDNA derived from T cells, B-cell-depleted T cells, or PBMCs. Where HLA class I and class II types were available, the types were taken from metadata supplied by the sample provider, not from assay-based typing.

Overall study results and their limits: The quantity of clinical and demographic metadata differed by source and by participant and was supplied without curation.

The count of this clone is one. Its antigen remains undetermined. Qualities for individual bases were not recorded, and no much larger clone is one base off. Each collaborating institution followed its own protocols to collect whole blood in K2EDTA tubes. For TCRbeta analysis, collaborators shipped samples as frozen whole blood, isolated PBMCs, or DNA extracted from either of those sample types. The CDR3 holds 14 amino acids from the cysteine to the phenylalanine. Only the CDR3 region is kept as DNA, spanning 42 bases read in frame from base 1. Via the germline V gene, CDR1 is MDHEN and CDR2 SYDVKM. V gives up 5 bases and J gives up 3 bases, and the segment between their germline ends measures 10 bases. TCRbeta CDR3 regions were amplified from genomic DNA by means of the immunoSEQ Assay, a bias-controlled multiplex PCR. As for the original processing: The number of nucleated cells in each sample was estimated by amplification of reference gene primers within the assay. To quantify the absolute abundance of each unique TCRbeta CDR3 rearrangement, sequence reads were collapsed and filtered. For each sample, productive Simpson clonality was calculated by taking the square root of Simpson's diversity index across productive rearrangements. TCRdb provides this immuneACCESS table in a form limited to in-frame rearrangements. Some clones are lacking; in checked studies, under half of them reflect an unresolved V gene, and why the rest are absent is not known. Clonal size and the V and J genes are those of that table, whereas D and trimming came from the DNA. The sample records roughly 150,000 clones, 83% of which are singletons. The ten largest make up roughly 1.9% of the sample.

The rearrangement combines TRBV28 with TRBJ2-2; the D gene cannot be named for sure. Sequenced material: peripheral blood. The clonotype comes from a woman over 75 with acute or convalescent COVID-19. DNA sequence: TGTGCCAGCAGTCGTATCGGTTACACCGGGGAGCTGTTTTTT. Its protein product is CASSRIGYTGELFF.